What follows is one TCR beta chain and its context. Its antigen is not identified. There are 13 residues in the CDR3. The J segment lost 6 bases and the V segment lost 5 bases, leaving 4 bases of the junction unmatched. The germline V gene has CDR1 MNHNS and CDR2 SASEGT. Treatment described: roughly 10-day PBMC culture with coronavirus spike peptide pools or control peptides (ViraFEST assay). The sample originates from a study of vaccination and CD4 T cells after COVID-19. Study as a whole: Convalescent patients gave post-COVID blood a median approximately 100 days post-diagnosis, range 35 to 161. Overlapping SARS-CoV-2, HCoV-NL63, HCoV-OC43 and HCoV-229E spike peptides stimulated the cells.

An Oncomine TCR Beta short-read assay was used to sequence the DNA from cultured CD4+ T cells. Once CD4+ T cells had been cultured, genomic DNA was extracted from them. A single record per CDR3 protein comes from TCRdb applying MiXCR to the PCR reads. The repertoire consists of 10,000 to 15,000 distinct CDR3 sequences, with around half occurring once and the leading ten covering about 33%. Study-wide findings and caveats: Within the convalescent patients, spike mono-reactivity was found in 304 of 307 vaccine-specific clones.

The material sequenced was CD4+ T cells from blood, cultured in vitro. The TCR sequence derives from a human donor who had recovered from COVID-19. V and J are TRBV6-1 and TRBJ2-1, with TRBD2 matching 7 bases. The CDR3 DNA sequence: TGTGCCAGCAGTCAGAGACTAGCCAATGAGCAGTTCTTC. Translating gives CASSQRLANEQFF.